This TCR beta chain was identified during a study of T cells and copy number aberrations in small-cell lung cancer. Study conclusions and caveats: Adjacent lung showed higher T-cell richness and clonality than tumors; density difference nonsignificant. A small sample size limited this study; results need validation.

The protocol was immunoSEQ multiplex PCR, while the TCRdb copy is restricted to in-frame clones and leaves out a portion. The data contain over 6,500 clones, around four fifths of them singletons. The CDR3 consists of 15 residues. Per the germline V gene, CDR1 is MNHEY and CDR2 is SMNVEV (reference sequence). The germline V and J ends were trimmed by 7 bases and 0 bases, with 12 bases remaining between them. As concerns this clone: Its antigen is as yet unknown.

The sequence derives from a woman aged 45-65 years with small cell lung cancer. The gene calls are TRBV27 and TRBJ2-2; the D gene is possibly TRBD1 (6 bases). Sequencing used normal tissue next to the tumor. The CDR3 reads CASTFGTPNTGELFF. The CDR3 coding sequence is TGTGCCAGCACTTTCGGGACACCGAACACCGGGGAGCTGTTTTTT.